The 32 T cell receptor beta chains listed next were all sequenced from one sample in a study of T-cell memory formation after mild COVID-19. Using its own MiXCR run on the 5' RACE reads, TCRdb lists one record per CDR3 protein. The sample consists of over 500,000 distinct CDR3 sequences, roughly 17% of them appearing once. Material: PBMCs or a T cell subset sorted from them (not recorded which). These receptors all stem from an adult woman who had mild COVID-19 (a few samples of this study predate the infection). Cell type and time point are not known.

This clonotype was observed a handful of times. The chain combines TRBV5-5 with TRBJ1-1, with D unresolved. The CDR3 spans 14 residues. The V gene's germline CDR1 is SGHKS and CDR2 YYEKEE (reference sequence). V shed 4 bases and J shed 1 base, with 11 bases lying between them. In nucleotides, the CDR3 is TGTGCCAGCAGCAGGACCCTCACGAACACTGAAGCTTTCTTT. It codes for CASSRTLTNTEAFF.

The chain couples TRBV6-5 to TRBJ2-1; D is unresolved. This CDR3 has 14 amino acids. Germline assignment: CDR1 MNHEY and CDR2 SVGAGI. V lost 0 bases and J lost 5, with 8 bases in between. The CDR3 DNA reads as TGTGCCAGCAGTTACTCAGGGTCCCACAATGAGCAGTTCTTC. Its translation: CASSYSGSHNEQFF.

V is TRBV7-9 and J is TRBJ2-1, with 9 positions matching TRBD2. CDR3 length equals 24 residues. CDR1 SEHNR and CDR2 FQNEAQ come from the germline V gene (reference sequence). V shed 4 bases, J shed 1 base, and the junction held 29 bases outside the gene matches. The CDR3 protein is CASSSRQGGPPGRTREGSYNEQFF. The CDR3 bases are TGTGCCAGCAGCTCAAGACAGGGAGGACCCCCGGGAAGAACGCGGGAGGGTTCCTACAATGAGCAGTTCTTC.

This clonotype came up a few times. The rearrangement joins TRBV20-1 to TRBJ2-5, with D perhaps being TRBD1 or TRBD2 (6 bases each). Germline loops: CDR1 DFQATT, CDR2 SNEGSKA (reference sequence). The CDR3 spans 14 residues. Trimming took off 4 bases at V and 5 bases at J, with 17 bases between the two ends. In DNA, the CDR3 is TGCAGTGCTATCAACTTTAGGGGGGATGAGACCCAGTACTTC. Translating gives CSAINFRGDETQYF.

The V call is TRBV3-1, the J call TRBJ2-7; tentatively, D is TRBD2 (5 bases). The length of the CDR3 is 15 residues. The germline gives CDR1 LGHDT, CDR2 YNNKEL (reference sequence). V was clipped by 2 bases and J by 2 bases, with 13 bases between them. The CDR3 sequence is CASSQSERRAYEQYF. The CDR3 DNA sequence: TGTGCCAGCAGCCAATCCGAACGGCGGGCCTACGAGCAGTACTTC.

This clonotype was counted a few times. The rearrangement links TRBV10-3 to TRBJ1-1; no clear D. Germline CDR1 ENHRY, CDR2 SYGVKD. The CDR3 has 14 residues. Trimming took 4 bases from V and 1 from J, leaving 10 bases between them. The CDR3, as DNA: TGTGCCATCAGTGGGAGTAAGGGGAACACTGAAGCTTTCTTT. This sequence encodes CAISGSKGNTEAFF.

The chain couples TRBV27 to TRBJ1-1; TRBD1 matches 9 bases. Per germline, CDR1 MNHEY and CDR2 SMNVEV (reference sequence). CDR3 length equals 16 residues. V lost 9 bases and J lost 4; bases outside the gene matches: 15. CDR3 nucleotides: TGTGCCAGTAGAAGGGACAGGGCCTCGTTAGGCACTGAAGCTTTCTTT. Its protein is CASRRDRASLGTEAFF.

Only a few counts were recorded for this clonotype. This rearrangement joins TRBV30 to TRBJ2-7, with 7 bases identical to TRBD1. J gave up 0 bases and V 2 bases, and 4 bases lay outside the gene matches. Germline CDR1 GTSNPN, CDR2 SVGIG (reference sequence). This CDR3 is 14 amino acids long. CDR3 residues: CAWSPQGVSYEQYF. CDR3 in DNA: TGTGCCTGGAGTCCCCAGGGGGTCTCCTACGAGCAGTACTTC.

The CDR3 protein is CASSYSGAGTGELFF. The CDR3 region has the DNA TGTGCCAGCAGCTATAGCGGGGCGGGCACCGGGGAGCTGTTTTTT. The rearrangement uses TRBV7-2 and TRBJ2-2; 8 bases match TRBD2. This CDR3 is 15 amino acids long. The germline gives CDR1 SGHTA, CDR2 FQGNSA. Trimming cost V 4 bases and J 4 bases; bases outside gene matches: 5. The complete variable domain, with remaining parts taken from reference TRBV7-2 and TRBJ2-2, reads GAGVSQSPSNKVTEKGKDVELRCDPISGHTALYWYRQSLGQGLEFLIYFQGNSAPDKSGLPSDRFSAERTGGSVSTLTIQRTQQEDSAVYLCASSYSGAGTGELFFGEGSRLTVL.

Here the CDR3 DNA reads TGCAGTGCTAGAGAGACTAGCGGGGAACTCACAGATACGCAGTATTTT. This codes for CSARETSGELTDTQYF. This chain connects TRBV20-1 to TRBJ2-3; 11 bases line up with TRBD2. The germline V gene encodes CDR1 DFQATT and CDR2 SNEGSKA (reference sequence). Germline trimming cut 0 bases from V and 2 bases from J; bases unmatched to any gene: 4. The CDR3 runs 16 residues.

The chain joins TRBV18 to TRBJ2-7, with 7 bases lining up with TRBD2. The V gene's germline CDR1 is KGHSH and CDR2 LQKENI. V lost 6 bases to trimming and J lost 3 bases; unmatched junction nucleotides: 5. This CDR3 comprises 13 residues. CDR3 in DNA: TGTGCCAGCTCCCTAGCGGAACGCTACGAGCAGTACTTC. Translated, it gives CASSLAERYEQYF.

This clonotype has more than one count but fewer than ten. This chain joins TRBV30 and TRBJ1-3; D call uncertain. Trimming shortened V by 0 bases and J by 2 bases, and 11 bases separated the two germline ends. The CDR3 sequence is 15 residues long. Germline CDR1 reads GTSNPN; CDR2 reads SVGIG (reference sequence). The CDR3 coding sequence is TGTGCCTGGAGTGTAAGAGGGCATGCTGGAAACACCATATATTTT. As protein: CAWSVRGHAGNTIYF.

This clonotype was seen only a few times. The chain is built from TRBV7-9 and TRBJ2-7, with TRBD2 matching over 15 bases. The CDR3 loop spans 16 amino acids. Losses at the gene ends were 4 bases for V and 2 bases for J; bases not matched to a gene: 3. CDR1 is SEHNR, CDR2 FQNEAQ, per germline (reference sequence). CDR3 residues: CASSSGLAGGPYEQYF. The CDR3, as DNA: TGTGCCAGCAGCTCGGGACTAGCGGGAGGCCCCTACGAGCAGTACTTC.

The rearrangement uses TRBV27 and TRBJ2-7; D unresolved. The CDR3 contains 14 residues. The V gene lost 2 bases and the J gene lost 7 bases, with 15 bases spanning the gap. The germline V gene encodes CDR1 MNHEY and CDR2 SMNVEV (reference sequence). The CDR3 here is CASSLDAGLGEQYF. The CDR3 nucleotides read TGTGCCAGCAGTTTAGACGCAGGTTTGGGGGAGCAGTACTTC.

The V gene is TRBV9, the J gene TRBJ2-3; the D gene is possibly TRBD1 (5 bases). CDR3 length equals 14 residues. The germline gives CDR1 SGDLS, CDR2 YYNGEE. V was clipped by 3 bases and J by 3 bases, with 11 bases between them. The CDR3 spells CASSATVQTDTQYF. The CDR3 coding sequence is TGTGCCAGCAGCGCGACAGTACAGACAGATACGCAGTATTTT.

This clonotype was observed a handful of times. The chain joins TRBV24-1 to TRBJ1-5; 11 bases agree with TRBD1. The trim removed 3 bases at V and 3 bases at J, leaving 6 bases unmatched. Germline V lookup: CDR1 KGHDR, CDR2 SFDVKD. This CDR3 is built from 17 residues. The CDR3 here is CATSDPGTGGYNQPQHF. CDR3 DNA: TGTGCCACCAGTGATCCCGGGACAGGGGGTTACAATCAGCCCCAGCATTTT.

CDR3 in DNA: TGTGCCAGCAGCCTACGCCGGGACCGCTCCTACGAGCAGTACTTC. Protein product: CASSLRRDRSYEQYF. This chain uses TRBV14 with TRBJ2-7; either TRBD1 or TRBD2 may supply D (5 bases each). Germline values: CDR1 SGHDN, CDR2 FVKESK. V was clipped by 4 bases and J by 0 bases, with 13 bases between them. This CDR3 has 15 residues.

The V gene is TRBV7-9, the J gene TRBJ1-4; possibly TRBD1 for D (6 bases). V lost 4 bases, J lost 2 bases, and 11 bases lay in between. Germline loops: CDR1 SEHNR, CDR2 FQNEAQ (reference sequence). The CDR3 runs 15 residues. CDR3 in amino acids: CASSWGTGTNEKLFF. The CDR3 DNA sequence: TGTGCCAGCAGCTGGGGCACAGGGACTAATGAAAAACTGTTTTTT.

This chain connects TRBV12-3 or TRBV12-4 to TRBJ2-1; 10 bases are a match to TRBD2. After removal of 5 bases from V and 2 bases from J, the junction contained 3 bases not matched to a gene. The CDR3 runs to 15 residues. CDR3 in amino acids: CASSRAGGAYNEQFF. The CDR3 DNA reads TGTGCCAGCAGTAGAGCGGGAGGGGCCTACAATGAGCAGTTCTTC.

The gene calls are TRBV3-1 and TRBJ2-5; 7 nucleotides line up with TRBD2. After removal of 0 bases from V and 5 bases from J, the junction contained 3 bases not matched to a gene. The CDR3 extends over 14 amino acids. The V gene's germline CDR1 is LGHDT and CDR2 YNNKEL (reference sequence). The CDR3 DNA reads TGTGCCAGCAGCCAAGATTCGGGAGGTGAGACCCAGTACTTC. Translated: CASSQDSGGETQYF.

The J gene is TRBJ2-3, the V gene TRBV4-1, with TRBD1 matching 8 bases. The CDR3 is made up of 18 amino acids. Germline V gives CDR1 MGHRA, CDR2 YSYEKL. Trimming took 0 bases from V and 4 from J; bases not matched to a gene: 12. The CDR3 DNA reads as TGCGCCAGCAGCCAAGAGGACAGGGCGGCGGAGTGGTCAGATACGCAGTATTTT. Encoded protein: CASSQEDRAAEWSDTQYF.

The V gene is TRBV12-3 or TRBV12-4, the J gene TRBJ2-1; D uncertain. This CDR3 contains 19 residues. With 4 bases removed from V and 5 bases from J, the gap between germline ends came to 27 bases. The CDR3: CASSSSSWTTTTLNNEQFF. The CDR3 DNA sequence: TGTGCCAGCAGTTCCTCTTCCTGGACCACCACCACACTCAACAATGAGCAGTTCTTC.

This clonotype has a handful of counts. The chain carries TRBV4-3 and TRBJ2-7; D remains unclear. V gave up 0 bases and J gave up 3 bases, with 9 bases separating them. The CDR3 sequence is 14 residues long. Germline CDR1 LGHNA, CDR2 YSLEER. The CDR3 DNA sequence: TGCGCCAGCAGCCAAGATGCGCTGTTCTACGAGCAGTACTTC. This gives the protein CASSQDALFYEQYF.

V is TRBV29-1 and J is TRBJ1-1; weak D call: TRBD1 (6 bases). Germline assignment: CDR1 SQVTM and CDR2 ANQGSEA. CDR3 length: 14 amino acids. V lost 6 bases to trimming and J lost 3 bases, with 17 bases between them. The CDR3, as DNA: TGCAGCGTCTCGACCCTACCAGGGGACACTGAAGCTTTCTTT. It codes for CSVSTLPGDTEAFF.

This chain joins TRBV29-1 and TRBJ1-1, with 10 bases identical to TRBD1. There are 17 residues in the CDR3. The junction had 7 bases not matched to a gene; V was cut back by 0 bases and J by 0 bases. Germline V gene sequence: CDR1 SQVTM, CDR2 ANQGSEA. The CDR3 region has the DNA TGCAGCGTTGAAGATCAGAGGGGGACAGGGGTGAACACTGAAGCTTTCTTT. Translation gives CSVEDQRGTGVNTEAFF.

V usage is TRBV5-4 and J usage is TRBJ2-5, with 7 bases that match TRBD2. The CDR3 length is 14 residues. Germline lookup yields CDR1 SGHNT and CDR2 YYREEE (reference sequence). V gave up 4 bases and J gave up 2 bases; unmatched junction bases: 5. This CDR3 is CASSPGLDQETQYF. CDR3 DNA: TGTGCCAGCAGCCCTGGACTAGATCAAGAGACCCAGTACTTC.

This clonotype was seen a few times. Here the CDR3 DNA reads TGCGCCAGCAGCTTGGGGGCCGACAGGTACAATGAGCAGTTCTTC. Protein sequence: CASSLGADRYNEQFF. This chain joins TRBV5-1 and TRBJ2-1; possible D gene TRBD1, 6 bases. The length of the CDR3 is 15 residues. Germline assignment: CDR1 SGHRS and CDR2 YFSETQ. The V end was cut by 0 bases, the J end by 4 bases, with 11 bases between.

This clonotype was seen more than once but under ten times. The chain recombines TRBV6-2 or TRBV6-3 with TRBJ2-1; D gene unclear. This CDR3 is 12 amino acids long. The V end lost 2 bases, the J end lost 9 bases, and 8 bases lay between the germline ends. CDR1 is MNHEY, CDR2 SVGEGT, per germline. CDR3 sequence reads: CASSYDAGEQFF. The CDR3 nucleotides are TGTGCCAGCAGTTACGACGCCGGTGAGCAGTTCTTC.

The chain has TRBV19 and TRBJ1-5; TRBD1 is a possible D gene (5 bases). V shed 3 bases and J shed 7 bases, with 16 bases lying between them. The CDR3 is made up of 15 amino acids. Germline CDR1 reads LNHDA; CDR2 reads SQIVND (reference sequence). CDR3 nucleotides: TGTGCCAGTAGTATCGCGGGGGGATCGGGACAGCCCCAGCATTTT. This translates into CASSIAGGSGQPQHF.

This clonotype was seen a single time. In nucleotides, the CDR3 is TGTGCCAGCAGCGTAGAGCCTAGCGGGAGAGAGACCCAGTACTTC. It specifies CASSVEPSGRETQYF. V gene TRBV9 combines with J gene TRBJ2-5; TRBD2 matches at 10 bases. The V gene end was trimmed by 0 bases and the J gene end by 4 bases; junction bases not matched to a gene: 3. The CDR3 contains 15 residues. Germline values: CDR1 SGDLS, CDR2 YYNGEE. Full variable domain (rest looked up from reference TRBV9 and TRBJ2-5): DSGVTQTPKHLITATGQRVTLRCSPRSGDLSVYWYQQSLDQGLQFLIQYYNGEERAKGNILERFSAQQFPDLHSELNLSSLELGDSALYFCASSVEPSGRETQYFGPGTRLLVL.

In this sample, this clonotype turned up a few times. The chain links TRBV3-1 to TRBJ1-1; possibly TRBD1 for D (5 bases). The CDR3 consists of 14 residues. Per the germline V gene, CDR1 is LGHDT and CDR2 is YNNKEL (reference sequence). Trimming left V 1 base short and J 5 bases short, with 11 bases between. The CDR3 spells CASSQATVRTEAFF. DNA of the CDR3: TGTGCCAGCAGCCAAGCGACAGTCAGGACTGAAGCTTTCTTT.

This clonotype showed up just a few times. CDR3 nucleotides: TGTGCCTGGAGGATCGGTGGGCAGGTCGCAGATACGCAGTATTTT. Protein sequence: CAWRIGGQVADTQYF. V is TRBV30 and J is TRBJ2-3, with no clear D. Trimming removed 3 bases at V and 4 bases at J, with 17 bases between. The CDR3 is made up of 15 amino acids. The germline CDR1 and CDR2 sequences are GTSNPN and SVGIG (reference sequence).